This T cell receptor (beta chain) was sequenced in a study of shared clonotypes between healthy human individuals. This clone was seen a single time. The V gene's germline CDR1 is ENHRY and CDR2 SYGVKD. With V trimmed by 6 bases and J by 5 bases, 10 bases remained unmatched. This CDR3 has 14 amino acids. Sorted subsets were amplified in replicate PCRs using approximately 0.2 ug DNA, 25,000 to 30,000 T cell genomes. Original methodology: ImmunoSEQ only sent back junction sequences with no quality scores, so filtering was done differently. Clones were sequenced by immunoSEQ multiplex PCR, and TCRdb holds only the in-frame ones, with some missing. V and J calls and clone size are as listed in that table; D and trimming were resolved from the DNA. The table has 2 million to 2.5 million clones, approximately 93% seen once.

The material sequenced was naive CD4+ T cells from PBMCs. Specified subset: CD45RA+ positively selected. V gene TRBV10-3 combines with J gene TRBJ2-7; 7 positions match TRBD1. This receptor was obtained from a man between 18 and 35 years old in good health. Some clones in this sample may be carry-over from other donors' samples. The CDR3 nucleotides read TGTGCCATCAGCCGACAGGGAATGAGCGACGAGCAGTACTTC. Translated: CAISRQGMSDEQYF.